One and the same sample provided the 30 T cell receptor beta chains below, sequenced in a study of shared clonotypes between healthy human individuals. Here immunoSEQ multiplex PCR was the method, and the copy in TCRdb shows in-frame clones only, minus some. The sample holds 2 million to 2.5 million clones, under 97% seen once. Sequenced input: naive CD4+ T cells sorted from blood. The subset denotes: CD45RA+ positively selected. The source is a man between 18 and 29 years old in good health.

The rearrangement joins TRBV11-2 to TRBJ1-2; D is possibly TRBD1 (6 bases). Germline lookup yields CDR1 SGHAT and CDR2 FQNNGV. V lost 1 base and J 2 bases, leaving 8 bases between the germline ends. The CDR3 runs to 14 residues. The CDR3 DNA sequence: TGTGCCAGCAGCTTAGGTAGGGGGAACTATGGCTACACCTTC. Translation: CASSLGRGNYGYTF.

V usage is TRBV29-1 and J usage is TRBJ1-1, with 10 positions matching TRBD1. Germline CDR1 and CDR2: SQVTM and ANQGSEA. The CDR3 runs 15 residues. J lost 3 bases, V lost 7 bases, and 11 bases had no gene match. Written as DNA, the CDR3 is TGCAGCGCTGCCGGACAGGGGGGGATAGACACTGAAGCTTTCTTT. This translates into CSAAGQGGIDTEAFF. Based on the CDR3 plus reference TRBV29-1 and TRBJ1-1, the full variable domain is SAVISQKPSRDICQRGTSLTIQCQVDSQVTMMFWYRQQPGQSLTLIATANQGSEATYESGFVIDKFPISRPNLTFSTLTVSNMSPEDSSIYLCSAAGQGGIDTEAFFGQGTRLTVV.

Turning to this clone: Other DNA sequences of this sample code for an identical CDR3. The J gene is TRBJ2-7, the V gene TRBV5-1; 10 bases map to TRBD1. Trimming cost V 5 bases and J 6 bases; bases outside gene matches: 8. The germline V gene has CDR1 SGHRS and CDR2 YFSETQ. The length of the CDR3 is 14 residues. The CDR3 sequence: CASSLRQGAGEQYF. CDR3 nucleotides: TGCGCCAGCAGTCTGAGACAGGGGGCGGGCGAGCAGTACTTC.

The rearrangement links TRBV19 to TRBJ1-2; 7 nucleotides match TRBD1. The CDR3 spans 13 residues. J gave up 4 bases and V 10 bases, and 9 bases lay outside the gene matches. The V gene's germline CDR1 is LNHDA and CDR2 SQIVND (reference sequence). In nucleotides, the CDR3 is TGTGCCACCTCTGACAGGGCGATCTATGGCTACACCTTC. Its protein is CATSDRAIYGYTF. The full variable domain, completed using reference TRBV19 and TRBJ1-2, is DGGITQSPKYLFRKEGQNVTLSCEQNLNHDAMYWYRQDPGQGLRLIYYSQIVNDFQKGDIAEGYSVSREKKESFPLTVTSAQKNPTAFYLCATSDRAIYGYTFGSGTRLTVV.

The chain recombines TRBV6-1 with TRBJ2-7; TRBD1 matches at 7 bases. This CDR3 region has 13 residues. Germline CDR1 is MNHNS and CDR2 is SASEGT. Trimming took 5 bases from V and 6 from J; bases not matched to a gene: 7. CDR3 bases: TGTGCCAGCAGTTATCAACAGGGGACCGAGCAGTACTTC. This codes for CASSYQQGTEQYF.

This clone has more than one count but fewer than ten. The chain is built from TRBV30 and TRBJ1-3; no clear D. The CDR3 sequence is 13 residues long. Per the germline V gene, CDR1 is GTSNPN and CDR2 is SVGIG (reference sequence). V was clipped by 0 bases and J by 2 bases, with 5 bases between them. The CDR3 bases are TGTGCCTGGAGTGTACAGACTGGAAACACCATATATTTT. Residues: CAWSVQTGNTIYF. Full variable domain (remainder filled in from reference TRBV30 and TRBJ1-3): SQTIHQWPATLVQPVGSPLSLECTVEGTSNPNLYWYRQAAGRGLQLLFYSVGIGQISSEVPQNLSASRPQDRQFILSSKKLLLSDSGFYLCAWSVQTGNTIYFGEGSWLTVV.

The chain couples TRBV30 to TRBJ2-3; 10 nucleotides match TRBD2. The CDR3 has 16 residues. With 0 bases clipped from V and 6 bases from J, the junction kept 9 bases outside the gene matches. Germline V gene data show CDR1 as GTSNPN and CDR2 as SVGIG (reference sequence). This CDR3 is CAWSVQSGGAWDTQYF. CDR3 in DNA: TGTGCCTGGAGTGTACAAAGCGGGGGGGCCTGGGATACGCAGTATTTT.

The chain couples TRBV6-6 to TRBJ2-5, with 8 bases matching TRBD1. The V gene end was trimmed by 2 bases and the J gene end by 2 bases; junction bases not matched to a gene: 4. Germline-derived CDR1 and CDR2 are MNHNY and SVGAGI (reference sequence). The CDR3 totals 15 residues. CDR3 bases: TGTGCCAGCAGTTACCAGGACAGGGTGCAAGAGACCCAGTACTTC. Translation: CASSYQDRVQETQYF.

The rearrangement joins TRBV5-4 to TRBJ2-2; D is ambiguous. Germline assignment: CDR1 SGHNT and CDR2 YYREEE (reference sequence). V was pared by 0 bases and J by 6 bases, with 6 bases between. The length of the CDR3 is 13 residues. This chain's CDR3 is CASSLEYAGELFF. The CDR3 nucleotides read TGTGCCAGCAGCTTGGAGTATGCCGGGGAGCTGTTTTTT.

This clone has a single count. The chain couples TRBV7-3 to TRBJ1-2, with 8 bases aligning to TRBD1. Germline assignment: CDR1 SGHTA and CDR2 FQGTGA. The CDR3 consists of 17 residues. Unmatched junction bases numbered 14, after V lost 1 base and J lost 7 bases. CDR3 in DNA: TGTGCCAGCAGCTTAATAGGAGGCCTTACAGGGGGAAGTGGCTACACCTTC. Encoded protein: CASSLIGGLTGGSGYTF.

The CDR3 here is CASSPRDRGFDRSYEQYF. In DNA, the CDR3 is TGTGCCAGCTCACCCCGGGACAGGGGGTTCGATAGATCCTACGAGCAGTACTTC. The J gene is TRBJ2-7, the V gene TRBV18; TRBD1 agrees at 11 bases. The CDR3 consists of 18 residues. Germline V CDR1 and CDR2: KGHSH, LQKENI. V dropped 3 bases and J dropped 1; count of bases not matched to a gene: 11.

The chain is built from TRBV4-1 and TRBJ2-7; D is possibly TRBD2 (6 bases). From germline, CDR1 is MGHRA and CDR2 YSYEKL. The CDR3 runs to 15 residues. V lost 2 bases to trimming and J lost 1 base, with 12 bases between them. As DNA, the CDR3 is TGCGCCAGCAGCCAAACCTTGACTAGATCCTACGAGCAGTACTTC. Translation gives CASSQTLTRSYEQYF.

The genes are TRBV2 and TRBJ1-5; 7 positions match TRBD1. The trim removed 11 bases at V and 3 bases at J, leaving 16 bases unmatched. This CDR3 spans 16 amino acids. CDR1 and CDR2 (germline): SNHLY, FYNNEI. CDR3 residues: CACNGIPGQLNQPQHF. DNA of the CDR3: TGTGCCTGCAATGGGATACCGGGACAGCTCAATCAGCCCCAGCATTTT.

V and J are TRBV6-5 and TRBJ2-7; D not resolved. V lost 3 bases to trimming and J lost 2 bases, with 14 bases between them. The germline V gene encodes CDR1 MNHEY and CDR2 SVGAGI. This CDR3 is 15 amino acids long. DNA for the CDR3: TGTGCCAGCAGTTATATCTCCTCATTAACCTACGAGCAGTACTTC. This gives the protein CASSYISSLTYEQYF.

The J gene is TRBJ2-5, the V gene TRBV9; 11 bases match TRBD1. J gave up 5 bases and V 4 bases, and 10 bases lay outside the gene matches. Germline V CDR1 and CDR2: SGDLS, YYNGEE. The CDR3 covers 16 residues. CDR3 protein: CASSIGQGAGGETQYF. DNA for the CDR3: TGTGCCAGCAGCATTGGACAGGGGGCCGGTGGGGAGACCCAGTACTTC.

The chain recombines TRBV7-2 with TRBJ2-5; 12 nucleotides agree with TRBD2. CDR3 size: 16 residues. Germline V gene sequence: CDR1 SGHTA, CDR2 FQGNSA. Trimming took 5 bases from V and 4 from J; bases not matched to a gene: 8. Here the CDR3 reads CASSRDLAGGAETQYF. The CDR3 region has the DNA TGTGCCAGCAGCCGCGACCTAGCGGGAGGGGCAGAGACCCAGTACTTC.

The chain employs TRBV9 and TRBJ2-2; TRBD2 agrees at 11 bases. V trimming: 0 bases; J trimming: 6 bases; junction bases outside the gene matches: 13. The CDR3 sequence is 19 residues long. Germline V gene lookup returns CDR1 SGDLS and CDR2 YYNGEE. The CDR3 region has the DNA TGTGCCAGCAGCGTAGAAGGTTCGGTAGCGGGAGGGCCCGCCGGGGAGCTGTTTTTT. Translated: CASSVEGSVAGGPAGELFF.

CDR3 nucleotides: TGCGCCAGCAGCTTTCTGGCAGGGGGGGACACTGAAGCTTTCTTT. This codes for CASSFLAGGDTEAFF. V gene TRBV5-1 combines with J gene TRBJ1-1, with 7 bases identical to TRBD1. Germline V gene sequence: CDR1 SGHRS, CDR2 YFSETQ. This CDR3 is built from 15 residues. V shed 2 bases and J 3 bases; nucleotides not matched to a gene: 7.

The rearrangement joins TRBV29-1 to TRBJ1-5; D is possibly TRBD1 (5 bases). V dropped 6 bases and J dropped 10 bases, with 19 bases sitting between them. The CDR3 is made up of 13 amino acids. Germline V gene lookup returns CDR1 SQVTM and CDR2 ANQGSEA. The CDR3 loop reads CSVSLGDLLPQHF. The CDR3 nucleotides are TGCAGCGTCTCCCTCGGGGACCTACTACCCCAGCATTTT.

V is TRBV6-5 and J is TRBJ2-7; weak D call: TRBD1 (5 bases). The CDR3 length is 14 residues. V lost 0 bases and J lost 5, with 11 bases in between. From germline, CDR1 is MNHEY and CDR2 SVGAGI. CDR3 sequence: CASSYSGRDHEQYF. The CDR3 DNA sequence: TGTGCCAGCAGTTACTCAGGCAGGGATCACGAGCAGTACTTC.

The chain has TRBV7-9 and TRBJ2-2, with 7 nucleotides matching TRBD1. With V trimmed by 6 bases and J by 4 bases, 14 bases remained unmatched. This CDR3 spans 17 amino acids. CDR1 is SEHNR and CDR2 is FQNEAQ in the germline V gene (reference sequence). CDR3 sequence: CASSFRVQGDGTGELFF. The CDR3, as DNA: TGTGCCAGCAGTTTCCGAGTCCAGGGGGATGGCACCGGGGAGCTGTTTTTT.

The genes are TRBV18 and TRBJ2-7, with D perhaps matching TRBD2 (5 bases). The V and J ends lost 0 bases and 1 base respectively, with 16 bases between them. This CDR3 has 17 amino acids. Looked up from germline, CDR1 is KGHSH and CDR2 is LQKENI. CDR3 DNA: TGTGCCAGCTCACCACCGGGTCAGGCTAGCCTATCCTACGAGCAGTACTTC. Its translation is CASSPPGQASLSYEQYF.

This chain uses TRBV18 with TRBJ2-7; TRBD2 agrees at 9 bases. V dropped 2 bases and J dropped 5; count of bases not matched to a gene: 7. Looked up from germline, CDR1 is KGHSH and CDR2 is LQKENI. This CDR3 is built from 15 residues. CDR3 nucleotides: TGTGCCAGCTCACCATGGAGGCTAGCGGGAAACGAGCAGTACTTC. Amino acid sequence: CASSPWRLAGNEQYF.

This clone occurred once. Within the sample, other DNA sequences also encode this same CDR3. The rearrangement uses TRBV18 and TRBJ2-2; D is undetermined. Trimming stripped 3 bases from V and 0 bases from J, with 11 bases between. Germline CDR1 and CDR2: KGHSH and LQKENI. The CDR3 loop spans 16 amino acids. The CDR3 DNA reads TGTGCCAGCTCACCCCGAGTGGGCGCGAACACCGGGGAGCTGTTTTTT. This sequence encodes CASSPRVGANTGELFF. The full variable domain, its missing parts supplied by reference TRBV18 and TRBJ2-2, is NAGVMQNPRHLVRRRGQEARLRCSPMKGHSHVYWYRQLPEEGLKFMVYLQKENIIDESGMPKERFSAEFPKEGPSILRIQQVVRGDSAAYFCASSPRVGANTGELFFGEGSRLTVL.

CDR3 DNA sequence: TGTGCTAGTGGTTTGGACGGGACAGCCTACGAGCAGTACTTC. It yields the protein CASGLDGTAYEQYF. The V gene is TRBV12-5, the J gene TRBJ2-7, with 7 bases lining up with TRBD1. V lost 1 base to trimming and J lost 2 bases; unmatched junction nucleotides: 2. CDR3 length: 14 residues. The germline CDR1 and CDR2 sequences are LGHNT and FRNRAP.

V is TRBV6-1 and J is TRBJ1-1; possibly TRBD1 for D (5 bases). From germline, CDR1 is MNHNS and CDR2 SASEGT. V lost 7 bases, J lost 1 base, and 13 bases lay in between. The CDR3 covers 14 residues. The CDR3 region is CASITAGGNTEAFF. CDR3 sequence (DNA): TGTGCCAGCATAACGGCGGGGGGGAACACTGAAGCTTTCTTT.

The chain joins TRBV7-2 to TRBJ2-2; 11 bases are shared with TRBD2. From germline, CDR1 is SGHTA and CDR2 FQGNSA. This CDR3 has 18 residues. V lost 3 bases to trimming and J lost 3 bases; unmatched junction nucleotides: 9. The DNA of the CDR3 is TGTGCCAGCAGCTTGAAACTAGCGGGAGTATCAGACACCGGGGAGCTGTTTTTT. It specifies CASSLKLAGVSDTGELFF.

This chain uses TRBV6-6 with TRBJ1-5; unclear D gene. Germline CDR1 MNHNY, CDR2 SVGAGI (reference sequence). The ends were cut back, 6 bases at V and 1 base at J, with 4 bases in the middle. The CDR3 consists of 12 residues. CDR3 residues: CASRESNQPQHF. CDR3 in DNA: TGTGCCAGCAGAGAGAGCAATCAGCCCCAGCATTTT.

J is TRBJ2-3 and V is TRBV6-1, with TRBD1 matching 8 bases. The CDR3 has 15 residues. Trimming at V came to 2 bases and at J to 3 bases, leaving 4 bases not matched to a gene. Germline V gives CDR1 MNHNS, CDR2 SASEGT. CDR3 amino acids: CASSETGGGTDTQYF. CDR3 in DNA: TGTGCCAGCAGTGAAACAGGGGGTGGGACAGATACGCAGTATTTT.

The rearrangement uses TRBV18 and TRBJ2-1; D could derive from TRBD1 or TRBD2 (6 bases each). Between the trimmed V and J ends, which lost 3 bases and 2 bases, there was a span of 17 bases. The CDR3 extends over 17 amino acids. Germline CDR1 KGHSH, CDR2 LQKENI. CDR3: CASSPQRRGMTYNEQFF. For the CDR3, the DNA is TGTGCCAGCTCACCCCAAAGGAGGGGGATGACCTACAATGAGCAGTTCTTC. The whole variable domain, remainder taken from reference TRBV18 and TRBJ2-1, is NAGVMQNPRHLVRRRGQEARLRCSPMKGHSHVYWYRQLPEEGLKFMVYLQKENIIDESGMPKERFSAEFPKEGPSILRIQQVVRGDSAAYFCASSPQRRGMTYNEQFFGPGTRLTVL.